Sequencing of this T cell receptor beta chain was carried out in a study of OX40 agonist ivuxolimab in advanced cancers. Some background on the complete study: The costimulatory receptor OX40 (CD134) was targeted by ivuxolimab, a fully human IgG2 agonistic monoclonal antibody. The point of sequencing TCRbeta in the periphery was to test whether ivuxolimab changed TCR sequence diversity and drove clonal T-cell expansion. Three dose-escalation patients achieved partial responses, one with hepatocellular carcinoma and two with cutaneous melanoma. Prior anti-PD-1, anti-PD-L1 or anti-CTLA-4 therapy was permitted, and checkpoint inhibitors had been received by about two fifths of dose-escalation patients. Of the approximately 50 dose-escalation patients, hepatocellular carcinoma was present in about 20, melanoma in roughly 15, renal cell carcinoma in 9 and head and neck cancer in 9. In the dose-escalation cohort, 65% to 90% of patients were male, and the mean age was roughly 60 years, with a range of roughly 23 to 85. The paper covers the monotherapy dose-escalation part of the phase I ivuxolimab trial, which included N = 52 patients. Intravenous ivuxolimab was administered to patients every 2 weeks at six dose levels: 0.01, 0.1, 0.3, 1.5, 3 and 10 mg/kg.

The research as a whole found: Which antigens the clonally expanded peripheral T cells were specific for was not determined. In the 0.1-3.0 mg/kg groups, partial responders had among the lowest normalized peripheral clonal expansion, particularly in CD8+ T cells. Low levels of normalized T-cell clonal expansion were also seen in some patients who did not respond. After ivuxolimab, CD8+ T cells had more expanded clones than CD4+ T cells on average. Clonal expansion of both CD4+ and CD8+ blood T cells was observed from baseline to week 6 at doses 0.1 to 3.0 mg/kg.

To sequence the TCRbeta CDR3 region, genomic DNA was isolated from the sorted cells. The immunoSEQ Assay was used for sequencing of TCRbeta CDR3 regions. TCRdb retrieved this table from immuneACCESS and kept in-frame rearrangements only. Not all clones are present; in checked studies, unresolved V genes account for under half, and no reason is known for the remainder. Here the sample has around 62,000 clones; roughly 84% occur a single time. Clones ranked in the top ten supply around 0.29% of the sample. Of note for this clone: It lacks a known antigen. Base-call qualities are not available, and no considerably larger clone is one nucleotide away.

From its cysteine to its phenylalanine, the CDR3 spans 16 amino acids. Only CDR3 DNA remains: 48 bases, in frame from the first base. V is reduced by 4 bases and J by 4 bases, leaving a spacing of 19 bases between them. From a lookup of the germline V gene (reference sequence), CDR1 and CDR2 are SGHAT and FQDESV. The trial excluded patients who had a history of autoimmune disease or who were on systemic immunosuppression. Peripheral blood for TCR sequencing was collected from all dose cohorts at baseline, on cycle 4 day 1, and on cycle 7 day 1. The samples were taken from a phase I, first-in-human, multicenter, open-label dose-escalation trial of ivuxolimab. Adults with locally advanced or metastatic head and neck squamous cell, hepatocellular, melanoma or renal cell carcinoma were enrolled in the trial. Before TCR sequencing, CD4+ and CD8+ T cells were separately sorted from peripheral blood.

The rearranged segments are TRBV11-1 and TRBJ1-2, with no D gene named confidently. The sample in question was CD4+ or CD8+ T cells sorted from blood, obtained in a trial of the OX40 agonist ivuxolimab. The TCR was taken from an adult with an advanced solid tumor such as melanoma, head and neck, liver or kidney cancer. Read as DNA, the sequence is TGTGCCAGCAGCTCATATCGGATGGGGTTGGGCTATGGCTACACCTTC. It encodes CASSSYRMGLGYGYTF.